The clone carrying this T cell receptor beta chain occurred a few times. Its cognate antigen is unknown. Sequencing of DNA taken from cultured CD4+ T cells relied on the Oncomine TCR Beta short-read assay. MiXCR was run by TCRdb on the PCR reads, yielding one entry per CDR3 protein. Of 7,500 to 9,500 distinct CDR3 sequences in the sample, 45% to 50% are singletons; the top ten hold about 11%. The CDR3 length is 16 residues. The germline CDR1 and CDR2 sequences are SGHTA and FQGNSA. The V segment lost 3 bases and the J segment 6 bases; nucleotides outside the gene matches: 7. Treatment meaning: roughly 10-day PBMC culture with coronavirus spike peptide pools or control peptides (ViraFEST assay). One should note that the unexposed donor's CD4+ T cells were collected before the COVID-19 pandemic (2011-2018). The sample is drawn from a study of vaccination and CD4 T cells after COVID-19. The wider study: Each control was exposed to a CEFX pool, an HIV-1 Nef pool, or no peptide at all.

Sequencing was carried out using CD4+ T cells from blood, cultured in vitro. V gene TRBV7-2 combines with J gene TRBJ1-6; the match to TRBD1 covers 8 bases. The TCR originated in a human donor in good health. The DNA of the CDR3 is TGTGCCAGCAGCTTGTCCTTTGGACAGGGTAATTCACCCCTCCACTTT. This translates into CASSLSFGQGNSPLHF.